The 5 T cell receptor beta chains in this list originate from one sample, sequenced in a study of beta chain features in type 1 diabetes. Every isolated RNA sample was fully reverse transcribed, so sequencing captured expressed TCRB transcripts. The method was immunoSEQ multiplex PCR; TCRdb's version includes in-frame clones alone and lacks a portion of them. This table holds 390,000 or so clones, around 13% found once. The specimen was naive CD4+ T cells from blood. These receptors were taken from a man aged 25 to 40 in good health.

The CDR3 coding sequence is TGTGCCTGGAGTACCCCCGGGCGGGGGGTGTTTGGACGGCAGTTCTTC. Its translation: CAWSTPGRGVFGRQFF. This sequence joins TRBV30 and TRBJ2-1, with 8 bases lining up with TRBD2. The CDR3 totals 16 residues. The V segment lost 2 bases and the J segment 12 bases; nucleotides outside the gene matches: 18. Germline CDR1 is GTSNPN and CDR2 is SVGIG (reference sequence).

This clone was seen a few times. The V call is TRBV9, the J call TRBJ2-1; D is unresolved. The CDR3 covers 16 residues. Germline V gives CDR1 SGDLS, CDR2 YYNGEE. V shed 0 bases and J shed 4 bases, with 14 bases lying between them. The CDR3 DNA sequence: TGTGCCAGCAGCGTAGCTCAGGCACCGCTATACAATGAGCAGTTCTTC. This encodes CASSVAQAPLYNEQFF.

A few counts support this clone. The chain joins TRBV7-2 to TRBJ2-2; tentative D call: TRBD2 (6 bases). V was trimmed by 1 base and J by 5 bases, leaving 11 bases between them. This CDR3 is 15 amino acids long. From germline, CDR1 is SGHTA and CDR2 FQGNSA. In DNA, the CDR3 is TGTGCCAGCAGCTTAGGCAGCGGAGGGACCGGGGAGCTGTTTTTT. It is translated as CASSLGSGGTGELFF.

Points on this clone: Other DNA variants within this sample encode the same CDR3. This chain connects TRBV9 to TRBJ2-5; D is possibly TRBD1 or TRBD2 (6 bases each). In germline, CDR1 is SGDLS, CDR2 YYNGEE. The V end was cut by 0 bases, the J end by 4 bases, with 10 bases between. CDR3 length: 14 residues. CDR3 DNA: TGTGCCAGCAGCGTAGCACAGGGAGGAGAGACCCAGTACTTC. Protein sequence: CASSVAQGGETQYF.

This clone was picked up a small number of times. V gene TRBV9 combines with J gene TRBJ2-2; unclear D gene. From germline, CDR1 is SGDLS and CDR2 YYNGEE. The CDR3 totals 16 residues. V lost 4 bases, J lost 2 bases, and 15 bases lay in between. DNA of the CDR3: TGTGCCAGCAGCCCACGACTCCCCGCTAACACCGGGGAGCTGTTTTTT. Encoded protein: CASSPRLPANTGELFF.